The T cell receptor (beta chain) described here comes from a study of blood T cells in healthy people across ages (dated by TCRdb to the mid-2010s). For context, the study as a whole: Template switching captured roughly one uniquely barcoded TCR beta cDNA molecule per two T cells in model experiments. Using deep sequencing normalized with unique cDNA molecular identifiers, the study measured how TCR beta repertoire diversity changes with age. Two additional independent replicas of 1 million unique cDNA reads from the same blood draw were analyzed for two donors (one aged 18 to 30 and one aged 80 or older). Four age groups were formed from the donors: young (average roughly 15 years), middle-aged (approximately 39), aged (approximately 60) and long-lived (about 80). The study at large found these results: As age increased, observed TCR beta diversity per million T cells dropped in a roughly linear way, and a significant reduction was already evident by age 40. Because profiling used bulk unsorted PBMCs, naive and antigen-experienced compartments could not be compared conclusively. Estimates of total diversity from one million sequenced T cells were regarded as lower bounds and underestimates. Compared with the aged group, the long-lived group had more naive CD4+ T cells, fewer expanded clones and increased TCR diversity, a pattern suggesting age selection. The CMV infection status of donors was not known, potentially confounding age-related changes in expanded clonotypes. There was a strong correlation between observed TCR beta diversity and the percentage of naive T cells measured by flow cytometry.

The 35 to 40 donors, aged roughly 6 to 100 years, were systemically healthy Caucasian individuals from Russia. About 9.8 milliliters of peripheral blood were drawn from each donor into EDTA-treated Vacutainer tubes. Ficoll-Paque density-gradient centrifugation was used to isolate PBMCs, with at least 6.5 million per sample. Trizol reagent was used to extract total RNA from PBMCs, with at least 5 micrograms per sample. For every donor, flow cytometry on a PBMC aliquot measured the percentage of naive CD45RAhigh/CD27high T cells. To note about this clonotype: Its specific antigen is unknown. The junction shows a germline mismatch at one end, possibly a read error.

Library creation used 5' RACE. The sample was run on an Illumina HiSeq 2500. A second PCR of 7 to 11 cycles was performed with a sample-barcoded 5' primer and a J-beta primer mix. A template-switch 5' adaptor carrying 12 random nucleotides introduced a unique molecular identifier onto each TCR beta cDNA molecule. Each sample yielded at least 2.5 million CDR3-containing paired-end reads. All of the RNA was converted into first-strand cDNA using the Mint cDNA synthesis kit, with a TRBC-specific oligonucleotide serving as the primer. After uracil-DNA glycosylase treatment, a first 18-cycle PCR used universal primers M1SS and BC2_uni_R on all cDNA. As for the original processing: Normalization of each sample was performed by random selection of 1 million high-quality reads, each carrying a distinct molecular identifier. Instead of being binned into consensus sequences, reads with shared molecular identifiers were discarded. MiTCR, with a Q25 quality threshold and the strictest error-elimination algorithm, was used for CDR3 identification, clonotype clustering and error correction. A nonparametric unseen species model with Euler transformation was used to estimate lower-bound total TCR beta diversity. TCRdb reworked the public reads: Q25 trimming with fastp, MiXCR clone assembly, productive beta chains retained. Rows merge per CDR3 protein into single entries with the most common DNA and genes. The V and J calls here are based on TCRdb, not the publication. The sample contains some 890,000 distinct CDR3 sequences, about 27% of them found a single time. The biggest ten clones account for 10% of the sample.

The germline V gene gives CDR1 as SGHRS and CDR2 as YFSETQ. CDR3 length: 17 amino acids, cysteine to phenylalanine. The DNA shown is the 51-base CDR3, in frame from base 1. The same sample was also used in a study of T cells of mothers and their children. As the second study states: The donors were nine systemically healthy Caucasian individuals, made up of three mothers and their six children. cDNA synthesis used all of the extracted RNA, with approximately 1.4 ug of RNA in each 15 ul reaction. In the second PCR, sample barcodes and 2-4 random nucleotides were introduced via the M1S primer. Over 9.5 million TCR beta CDR3 reads were obtained for each mother, and around 3 million reads were obtained for each child. Thymic selection shapes the output of TCR recombination in a similar way in related and unrelated pairs, and inherited differences have a minor effect. Related mother-child pairs always showed normalized repertoire overlap that was slightly higher than in unrelated mother-child pairs, though the difference was never significant. With a sensitivity of about 100 clones per million clonotypes, no persistent microchimeric T cell clones were detected. In the study, deep NGS was used to compare the TCR beta repertoires of mothers and children, and features distinguishing related mother-child pairs from unrelated individuals were sought. On average, the children were approximately 11 +/- 4 years old, while the mothers were approximately 40 +/- 4 years old. After adapter ligation was performed with NEBNext reagents, the libraries were sequenced on an Illumina HiSeq 2000 with 100+100 nt paired-end reads. To prevent cross-contamination, the mother and child libraries were prepared a month apart and were sequenced in separate runs. Each donor had between 500,000 and 2,000,000 distinct TCR beta clonotypes identified. Naive TCR beta clonotypes were estimated from low-frequency clonotypes matched to each donor's FACS-determined naive share, without sorting.

The sample was blood. The clonotype originates from a woman aged 40 to 50 in good health. The sequence is built from TRBV5-1 and TRBJ2-3, with 8 central nucleotides matching TRBD2. The DNA sequence reads TGCGTCAGCAGCTTGGAAATCGGCGGGGGGTTAGGAGATACGCAGTATTTT. It is translated as CVSSLEIGGGLGDTQYF. With the portions outside the CDR3 filled from the reference TRBV5-1 and TRBJ2-3 genes, the complete variable region becomes KAGVTQTPRYLIKTRGQQVTLSCSPISGHRSVSWYQQTPGQGLQFLFEYFSETQRNKGNFPGRFSGRQFSNSRSEMNVSTLELGDSALYLCVSSLEIGGGLGDTQYFGPGTRLTVL.